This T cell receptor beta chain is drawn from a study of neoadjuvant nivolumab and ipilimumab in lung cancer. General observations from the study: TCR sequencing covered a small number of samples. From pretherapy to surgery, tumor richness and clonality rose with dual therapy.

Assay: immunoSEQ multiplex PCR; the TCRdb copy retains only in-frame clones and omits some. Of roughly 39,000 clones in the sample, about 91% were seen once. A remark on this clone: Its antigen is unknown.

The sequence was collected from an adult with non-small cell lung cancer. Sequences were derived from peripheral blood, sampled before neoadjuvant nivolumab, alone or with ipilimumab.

The CDR3 DNA follows: TGTGCCATCAGCACCGGCCAAGAGCAGTACTTC. It is translated as CAISTGQEQYF. The chain combines TRBV10-3 with TRBJ2-7; no firm D call. The CDR3 consists of 11 residues. The germline V gene has CDR1 ENHRY and CDR2 SYGVKD. Trimming left V 6 bases short and J 7 bases short, with 10 bases between.